Listed below are T cell receptor beta chains from one sample, sequenced in a study of T cell changes during pregnancy in multiple sclerosis. Sequencing was performed with immunoSEQ multiplex PCR; in TCRdb, only in-frame clones are kept and a portion is missing. Of 40,000 to 50,000 clones listed, 90% to 95% are singletons. Material: CD8+ T cells from peripheral blood mononuclear cells, obtained after pregnancy. These receptors all come from a female donor with multiple sclerosis, enrolled in a pregnancy study. CDR3s include the opening cysteine and the closing phenylalanine or tryptophan.

cdr3_aa v_call
CASSFSGGQETQYF TRBV7-9
CASSDGQGASDTQYF TRBV6-1
CASSDRGPARVIEAFF TRBV19
CASSFVLTDTQYF TRBV27
CASSGGEGTDTQYF TRBV6-4
CASSLGPGPNEQFF TRBV27
CASLAGGGTDTQYF TRBV2
CASSRLAGGTGELFF TRBV2
CSVQEGTNEKLFF TRBV29-1
CASSLGQGPDTQYF TRBV5-1
CASSEPLTSGGAHEQFF TRBV2
CARSYPGQNNEKLFF TRBV2
CASSPQTGANSPLHF TRBV7-6
CASSLGAGGSYEQYF TRBV11-2
CAISEDRAGANVLTF TRBV10-3
CATSMAQETQYF TRBV7-8
CASSEDPSDPSPYF TRBV2
CASSAQGNTEAFF TRBV6-4
CASSSRDRGHYEQYF TRBV5-1
CASSAPGSEQFF TRBV7-3
CASSETGTAHEQYF TRBV9
CASSFQGIHEQYF TRBV5-6
CASSISTGLSEQYF TRBV19